These 7 T cell receptor beta chains originate from one sample sequenced in a study of shared clonotypes between healthy human individuals. This table comes from immunoSEQ multiplex PCR, and its TCRdb copy is limited to in-frame clones, with some not included. The repertoire holds millions of clones, with 85% to 95% as singletons. The sample consisted of naive CD4+ T cells from PBMCs. The subset was: CD45RA+ positively selected. The source is a young man in good health. Some clones in this sample may be carry-over from other donors' samples.

V is TRBV9 and J is TRBJ2-1, with D hard to call. Germline CDR1 and CDR2: SGDLS and YYNGEE. The CDR3 has 15 residues. Between the trimmed V and J ends, which lost 1 base and 4 bases, there was a span of 12 bases. The CDR3 region is CASSVPASAYNEQFF. The CDR3 region has the DNA TGTGCCAGCAGCGTACCGGCTAGTGCGTACAATGAGCAGTTCTTC.

This clone was observed a handful of times. This rearrangement joins TRBV4-1 to TRBJ1-3; D gene ambiguous. Germline V gene data show CDR1 as MGHRA and CDR2 as YSYEKL. V dropped 1 base and J dropped 7 bases, with 11 bases sitting between them. The CDR3 runs to 14 residues. The CDR3: CASSQGRRANTIYF. In DNA, the CDR3 is TGCGCCAGCAGCCAAGGGCGGCGGGCGAACACCATATATTTT.

The rearrangement links TRBV5-1 to TRBJ2-1, with a possible D match to TRBD2 (6 bases). V gave up 1 base and J gave up 0 bases, with 17 bases separating them. Germline V gives CDR1 SGHRS, CDR2 YFSETQ. The CDR3 has 18 amino acids. The CDR3 nucleotides are TGCGCCAGCAGCTTGATTCGGGGTATAGCGGTCTCCTACAATGAGCAGTTCTTC. Its protein is CASSLIRGIAVSYNEQFF.

This chain links TRBV2 with TRBJ2-1; 14 nucleotides agree with TRBD2. The CDR3 length is 16 residues. CDR1 SNHLY and CDR2 FYNNEI come from the germline V gene. The junction had 3 bases not matched to a gene; V was cut back by 6 bases and J by 2 bases. CDR3 in DNA: TGTGCCAGCAGAGGACTAGCGGGAGGCCCCTACAATGAGCAGTTCTTC. Its protein product is CASRGLAGGPYNEQFF.

To note about this clone: Compared with germline, one end of the junction differs, possibly owing to a read error. The genes are TRBV15 and TRBJ2-2; D is perhaps TRBD1 or TRBD2 (5 bases each). The germline V gene has CDR1 LNHNV and CDR2 YYDKDF (reference sequence). The CDR3 is 14 residues long. The CDR3 loop reads CATRRGVGSGELFF. The DNA of the CDR3 is TGTGCCACCAGGAGAGGGGTCGGATCCGGGGAGCTGTTTTTT. Complete variable domain (other parts from reference TRBV15 and TRBJ2-2): DAMVIQNPRYQVTQFGKPVTLSCSQTLNHNVMYWYQQKSSQAPKLLFHYYDKDFNNEADTPDNFQSRRPNTSFCFLDIRSPGLGDTAMYLCATRRGVGSGELFFGEGSRLTVL.

The chain has TRBV29-1 and TRBJ1-2; a possible D gene is TRBD1 (5 bases). There are 14 residues in the CDR3. With 4 bases removed from V and 4 bases from J, the gap between germline ends came to 16 bases. The germline V gene has CDR1 SQVTM and CDR2 ANQGSEA. The CDR3 is CSVVSGGGIYGYTF. The DNA for the CDR3 is TGCAGCGTTGTCTCGGGGGGTGGAATCTATGGCTACACCTTC.

This chain joins TRBV28 and TRBJ1-3; D remains ambiguous. With 7 bases removed from V and 0 bases from J, the gap between germline ends came to 16 bases. Germline CDR1 MDHEN, CDR2 SYDVKM. This CDR3 comprises 16 residues. The CDR3 DNA is TGTGCCAGCACCCCCCTGGGTCGGAACTCTGGAAACACCATATATTTT. Translated, it gives CASTPLGRNSGNTIYF.